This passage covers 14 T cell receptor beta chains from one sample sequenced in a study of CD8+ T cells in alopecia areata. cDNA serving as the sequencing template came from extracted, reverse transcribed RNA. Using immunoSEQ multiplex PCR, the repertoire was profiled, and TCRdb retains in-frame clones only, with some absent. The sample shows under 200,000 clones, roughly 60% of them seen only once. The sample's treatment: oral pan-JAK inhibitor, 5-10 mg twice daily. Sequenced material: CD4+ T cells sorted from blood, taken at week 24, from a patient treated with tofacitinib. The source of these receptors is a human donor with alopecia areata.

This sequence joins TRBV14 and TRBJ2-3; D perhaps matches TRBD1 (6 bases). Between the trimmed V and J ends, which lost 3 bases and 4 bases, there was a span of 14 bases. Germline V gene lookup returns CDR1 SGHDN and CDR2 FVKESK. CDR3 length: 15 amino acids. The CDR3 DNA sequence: TGTGCCAGCAGCCATCTTGGGGGCAGCGCAGATACGCAGTATTTT. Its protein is CASSHLGGSADTQYF.

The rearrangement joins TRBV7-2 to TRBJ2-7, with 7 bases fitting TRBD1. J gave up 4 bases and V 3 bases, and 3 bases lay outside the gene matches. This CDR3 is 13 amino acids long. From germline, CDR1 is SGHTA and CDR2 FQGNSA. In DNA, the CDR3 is TGTGCCAGCAGCTTTGGGACAGTTTACGAGCAGTACTTC. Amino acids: CASSFGTVYEQYF.

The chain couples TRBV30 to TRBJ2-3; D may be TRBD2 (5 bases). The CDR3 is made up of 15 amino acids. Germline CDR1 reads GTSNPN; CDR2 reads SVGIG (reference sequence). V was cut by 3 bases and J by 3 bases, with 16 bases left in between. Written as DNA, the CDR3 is TGTGCCTGGAGCGTGGGAGTATTGGTGACAGATACGCAGTATTTT. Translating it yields CAWSVGVLVTDTQYF.

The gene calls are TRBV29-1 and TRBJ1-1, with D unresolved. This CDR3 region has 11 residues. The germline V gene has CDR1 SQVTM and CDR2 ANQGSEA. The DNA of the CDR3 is TGCGGAATCCAATGGGCCACTGAAGCTTTCTTT. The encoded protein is CGIQWATEAFF. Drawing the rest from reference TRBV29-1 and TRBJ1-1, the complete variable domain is SAVISQKPSRDICQRGTSLTIQCQVDSQVTMMFWYRQQPGQSLTLIATANQGSEATYESGFVIDKFPISRPNLTFSTLTVSNMSPEDSSIYLCGIQWATEAFFGQGTRLTVV.

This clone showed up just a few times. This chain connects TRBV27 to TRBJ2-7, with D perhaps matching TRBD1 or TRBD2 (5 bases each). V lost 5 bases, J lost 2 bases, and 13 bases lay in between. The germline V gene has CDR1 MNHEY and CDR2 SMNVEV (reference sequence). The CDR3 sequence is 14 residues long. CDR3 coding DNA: TGTGCCAGCAGTGTAGGGGACCCCCCCTACGAGCAGTACTTC. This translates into CASSVGDPPYEQYF.

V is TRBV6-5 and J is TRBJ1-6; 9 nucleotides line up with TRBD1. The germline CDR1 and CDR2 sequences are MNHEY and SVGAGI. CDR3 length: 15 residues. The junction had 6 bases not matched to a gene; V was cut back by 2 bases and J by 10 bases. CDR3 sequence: CASSYGTGSSSPLHF. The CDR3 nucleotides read TGTGCCAGCAGTTACGGGACAGGGTCGAGCTCACCCCTCCACTTT.

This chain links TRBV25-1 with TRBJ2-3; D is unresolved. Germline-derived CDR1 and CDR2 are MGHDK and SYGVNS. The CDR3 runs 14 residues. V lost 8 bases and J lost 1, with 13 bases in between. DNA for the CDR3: TGTGCCAGCGAAGATCTTGGGCGCACAGATACGCAGTATTTT. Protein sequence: CASEDLGRTDTQYF.

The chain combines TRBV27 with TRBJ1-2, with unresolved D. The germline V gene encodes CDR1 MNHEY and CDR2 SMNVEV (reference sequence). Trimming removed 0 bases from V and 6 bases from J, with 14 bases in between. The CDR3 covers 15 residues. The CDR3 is CASSLSPDPDHGYTF. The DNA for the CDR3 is TGTGCCAGCAGTTTATCACCTGACCCTGACCATGGCTACACCTTC.

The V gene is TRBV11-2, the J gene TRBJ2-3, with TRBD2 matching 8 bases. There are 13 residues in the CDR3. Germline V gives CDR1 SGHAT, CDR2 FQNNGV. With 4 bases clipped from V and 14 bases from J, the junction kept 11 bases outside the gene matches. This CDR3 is CASSSGPGLVAYF. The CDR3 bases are TGTGCCAGCAGCTCTGGCCCGGGACTAGTAGCGTATTTT.

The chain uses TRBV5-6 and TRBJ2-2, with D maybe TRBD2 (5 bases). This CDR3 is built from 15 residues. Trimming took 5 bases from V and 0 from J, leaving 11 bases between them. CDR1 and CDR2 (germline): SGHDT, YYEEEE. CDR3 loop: CASRETGTNTGELFF. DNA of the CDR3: TGTGCCAGCAGAGAGACGGGGACGAACACCGGGGAGCTGTTTTTT.

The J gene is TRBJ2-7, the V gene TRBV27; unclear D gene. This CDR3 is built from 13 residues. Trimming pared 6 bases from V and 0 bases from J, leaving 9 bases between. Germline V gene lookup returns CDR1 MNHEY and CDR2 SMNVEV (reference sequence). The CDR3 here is CASSISRSYEQYF. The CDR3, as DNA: TGTGCCAGCAGCATCTCCCGCTCCTACGAGCAGTACTTC.

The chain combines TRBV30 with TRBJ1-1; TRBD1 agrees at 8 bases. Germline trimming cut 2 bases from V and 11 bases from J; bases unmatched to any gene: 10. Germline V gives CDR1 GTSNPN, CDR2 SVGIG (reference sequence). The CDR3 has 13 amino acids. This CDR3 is CAWSTGTGGSAFF. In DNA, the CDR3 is TGTGCCTGGAGTACGGGGACAGGAGGTAGCGCTTTCTTT. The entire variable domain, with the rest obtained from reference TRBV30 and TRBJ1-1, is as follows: SQTIHQWPATLVQPVGSPLSLECTVEGTSNPNLYWYRQAAGRGLQLLFYSVGIGQISSEVPQNLSASRPQDRQFILSSKKLLLSDSGFYLCAWSTGTGGSAFFGQGTRLTVV.

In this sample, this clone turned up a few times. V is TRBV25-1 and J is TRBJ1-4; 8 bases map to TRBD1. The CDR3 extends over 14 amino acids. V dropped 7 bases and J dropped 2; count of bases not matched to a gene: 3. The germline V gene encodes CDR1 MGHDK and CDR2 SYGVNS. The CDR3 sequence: CASNRGTTNEKLFF. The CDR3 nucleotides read TGTGCCAGCAACAGGGGGACGACTAATGAAAAACTGTTTTTT. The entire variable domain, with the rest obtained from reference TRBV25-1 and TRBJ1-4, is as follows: EADIYQTPRYLVIGTGKKITLECSQTMGHDKMYWYQQDPGMELHLIHYSYGVNSTEKGDLSSESTVSRIRTEHFPLTLESARPSHTSQYLCASNRGTTNEKLFFGSGTQLSVL.

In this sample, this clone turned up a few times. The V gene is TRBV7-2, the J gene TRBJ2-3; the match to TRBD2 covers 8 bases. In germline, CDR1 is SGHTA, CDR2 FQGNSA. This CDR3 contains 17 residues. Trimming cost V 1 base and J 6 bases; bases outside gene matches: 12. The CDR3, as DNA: TGTGCCAGCAGCTTAGTCTCGGGGCGGGGGGCCGCCGATACGCAGTATTTT. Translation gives CASSLVSGRGAADTQYF.